Below, 23 T cell receptor beta chains from the same sample are listed, as sequenced in a study of blood T cell repertoires in COVID-19. TCRdb's copy holds only in-frame clones and misses some; the assay was immunoSEQ multiplex PCR. Among around 220,000 clones listed, 70% to 90% were seen once. The sequenced sample was PBMCs or T cells enriched from blood (not recorded which). Source of these receptors: a middle-aged woman with acute COVID-19.

This clone was seen only a few times. The chain is built from TRBV5-1 and TRBJ1-2; TRBD1 aligns across 9 bases. Germline CDR1 and CDR2: SGHRS and YFSETQ. The CDR3 is made up of 17 amino acids. Germline trimming cut 5 bases from V and 0 bases from J; bases unmatched to any gene: 11. The CDR3 sequence is CASRMLGQGKANYGYTF. The CDR3 nucleotides are TGCGCCAGCAGAATGTTGGGACAGGGAAAAGCTAACTATGGCTACACCTTC.

Only a few counts were recorded for this clone. The chain joins TRBV19 to TRBJ1-5; perhaps TRBD1 as D (6 bases). V shed 5 bases and J shed 4 bases, with 9 bases lying between them. The germline gives CDR1 LNHDA, CDR2 SQIVND (reference sequence). The CDR3 runs 13 residues. CDR3 protein: CASSQGTNQPQHF. In DNA, the CDR3 is TGTGCCAGTAGTCAGGGGACGAATCAGCCCCAGCATTTT.

The DNA of the CDR3 is TGTGCCAGCAGCGTAGGTTCCCAGGCTACCTACGGCGAGCAGTACTTC. Residues: CASSVGSQATYGEQYF. This chain uses TRBV9 with TRBJ2-7; D is uncertain. V shed 0 bases and J shed 6 bases, with 19 bases lying between them. Germline V gene sequence: CDR1 SGDLS, CDR2 YYNGEE. The CDR3 length is 16 residues.

This chain joins TRBV30 and TRBJ1-1; 7 nucleotides align to TRBD1. The CDR3 is 14 amino acids. Germline V gives CDR1 GTSNPN, CDR2 SVGIG (reference sequence). J was trimmed by 2 bases and V by 3 bases; bases with no gene match: 6. CDR3 DNA sequence: TGTGCCTGGAGAGGTACAGGGGCAAACACTGAAGCTTTCTTT. Translating gives CAWRGTGANTEAFF.

The chain links TRBV7-2 to TRBJ1-4, with TRBD1 as a possible D gene (5 bases). The CDR3 length is 15 residues. The ends were cut back, 5 bases at V and 8 bases at J, with 18 bases in the middle. CDR1 is SGHTA, CDR2 FQGNSA, per germline. CDR3 in DNA: TGTGCCAGCAGCCTAGGGACGGCGGGCTGGGAAAAACTGTTTTTT. It yields the protein CASSLGTAGWEKLFF.

The gene calls are TRBV4-1 and TRBJ2-2; D may be TRBD1 (5 bases). V lost 0 bases to trimming and J lost 4 bases, with 15 bases between them. CDR3 size: 17 residues. CDR1 is MGHRA and CDR2 is YSYEKL in the germline V gene. The CDR3: CASSQDSAGQGTGELFF. DNA for the CDR3: TGCGCCAGCAGCCAAGACTCGGCAGGCCAGGGCACCGGGGAGCTGTTTTTT.

V usage is TRBV6-5 and J usage is TRBJ2-7; TRBD2 matches at 9 bases. V shed 6 bases and J 1 base; nucleotides not matched to a gene: 4. This CDR3 comprises 14 residues. Germline lookup yields CDR1 MNHEY and CDR2 SVGAGI. Here the CDR3 DNA reads TGTGCCAGCAGAGAGACTAGCGGATCCTACGAGCAGTACTTC. The encoded protein is CASRETSGSYEQYF.

J is TRBJ2-5 and V is TRBV21-1; TRBD1 is the table's D call, not checked against the DNA. TRBV21-1 is classified as a pseudogene. The CDR3 sequence is 21 residues long. CDR3 nucleotide sequence: TGTGCCAGACTCCTTTCGTGCCGGACAGGGGGCGCTTTACATGAGGGAGAGACCCAGTACTTC. This translates into CARLLSCRTGGALHEGETQYF.

The gene calls are TRBV11-1 and TRBJ1-1, with D possibly matching TRBD1 (5 bases). CDR3 length equals 13 residues. CDR1 SGHAT and CDR2 FQDESV come from the germline V gene (reference sequence). Trimming removed 5 bases at V and 1 base at J, with 8 bases between. The CDR3 bases are TGTGCCAGCAGCCTGGGGCAGAACACTGAAGCTTTCTTT. It is translated as CASSLGQNTEAFF.

The rearrangement uses TRBV7-3 and TRBJ2-1, with 7 bases identical to TRBD2. This CDR3 region has 15 residues. The V gene's germline CDR1 is SGHTA and CDR2 FQGTGA. The ends lost 5 bases at V and 2 bases at J; junction bases unmatched: 6. The CDR3 sequence: CASSPRDYTYNEQFF. The CDR3 DNA sequence: TGTGCCAGCAGCCCCCGGGACTACACCTACAATGAGCAGTTCTTC.

In DNA, the CDR3 is TGTGCCAGCTCACCACCGTGGGGGGGTTCGAACACTGAAGCTTTCTTT. The encoded protein is CASSPPWGGSNTEAFF. The chain links TRBV18 to TRBJ1-1, with D maybe TRBD1 (5 bases). Germline V CDR1 and CDR2: KGHSH, LQKENI. CDR3 size: 16 residues. V was cut by 0 bases and J by 1 base, with 12 bases left in between.

V gene TRBV7-2 combines with J gene TRBJ1-1; TRBD1 matches at 10 bases. The CDR3 is 15 amino acids. Germline V gene lookup returns CDR1 SGHTA and CDR2 FQGNSA. Trimming took 4 bases from V and 3 from J; bases not matched to a gene: 5. CDR3 loop: CASSSRQGAYTEAFF. CDR3 coding DNA: TGTGCCAGCAGCTCAAGACAGGGGGCCTACACTGAAGCTTTCTTT.

The chain joins TRBV28 to TRBJ1-2; D may be TRBD1 (5 bases). The germline V and J ends were trimmed by 7 bases and 4 bases, with 16 bases remaining between them. The CDR3 length is 14 residues. The germline V gene encodes CDR1 MDHEN and CDR2 SYDVKM. Written as DNA, the CDR3 is TGTGCCAGCAAGGGGCCGGGCCAATCCTATGGCTACACCTTC. This codes for CASKGPGQSYGYTF.

V is TRBV2 and J is TRBJ2-5, with D perhaps matching TRBD1 (5 bases). The CDR3 has 14 amino acids. In germline, CDR1 is SNHLY, CDR2 FYNNEI. The V gene lost 5 bases and the J gene lost 1 base, with 11 bases spanning the gap. The CDR3 DNA follows: TGTGCCAGCAGTTCCACAGGTCGCCAAGAGACCCAGTACTTC. This codes for CASSSTGRQETQYF. The variable domain in full, completed from reference TRBV2 and TRBJ2-5, reads EPEVTQTPSHQVTQMGQEVILRCVPISNHLYFYWYRQILGQKVEFLVSFYNNEISEKSEIFDDQFSVERPDGSNFTLKIRSTKLEDSAMYFCASSSTGRQETQYFGPGTRLLVL.

The CDR3 region has the DNA TGTGCCAGCAGCTCGGGACTAGCGGGAGCTGACAATGAGCAGTTCTTC. Encoded protein: CASSSGLAGADNEQFF. The rearrangement uses TRBV7-9 and TRBJ2-1; 14 nucleotides agree with TRBD2. CDR3 length: 16 amino acids. Germline CDR1 and CDR2: SEHNR and FQNEAQ (reference sequence). The V gene end was trimmed by 4 bases and the J gene end by 5 bases; junction bases not matched to a gene: 4.

This chain uses TRBV29-1 with TRBJ2-3; no definite D call. Germline values: CDR1 SQVTM, CDR2 ANQGSEA. The CDR3 spans 13 residues. The V and J ends lost 7 bases and 12 bases respectively, with 23 bases between them. In nucleotides, the CDR3 is TGCAGCGGTGTAAGACTGCTGAGAGTAGAACAGTATTTT. Residues: CSGVRLLRVEQYF.

This sequence joins TRBV13 and TRBJ2-2, with 8 bases aligning to TRBD1. V lost 5 bases, J lost 4 bases, and 15 bases stayed unmatched. The CDR3 is made up of 18 amino acids. CDR1 and CDR2 (germline): PRHDT, FYEKMQ (reference sequence). Written as DNA, the CDR3 is TGTGCCAGCAGCCCCAAAGGATTTGGACAGGGCCCCACCGGGGAGCTGTTTTTT. Translating gives CASSPKGFGQGPTGELFF.

The CDR3 DNA is TGTGCCAGCAGTTTATTGGACAGACGCTATGGCTACACCTTC. Its protein product is CASSLLDRRYGYTF. The chain uses TRBV28 and TRBJ1-2; a possible D gene is TRBD1 (6 bases). CDR3 length: 14 residues. Looked up from germline, CDR1 is MDHEN and CDR2 is SYDVKM. V was trimmed by 1 base and J by 4 bases, leaving 10 bases between them.

This clone was picked up a small number of times. The same CDR3 is also encoded by other DNA sequences in this sample. This sequence joins TRBV19 and TRBJ2-2, with D perhaps TRBD1 (5 bases). The germline V gene has CDR1 LNHDA and CDR2 SQIVND (reference sequence). CDR3 size: 15 residues. Trimming removed 6 bases from V and 3 bases from J, with 14 bases in between. The CDR3: CASSLRDSYTGELFF. CDR3 DNA sequence: TGTGCCAGTAGCCTTCGAGACAGTTACACCGGGGAGCTGTTTTTT.

The rearrangement links TRBV28 to TRBJ2-7; possible D gene TRBD1, 6 bases. Germline CDR1 and CDR2: MDHEN and SYDVKM. The CDR3 runs 13 residues. Between the trimmed V and J ends, which lost 6 bases and 5 bases, there was a span of 14 bases. The CDR3 protein is CASRGRGQDEQYF. For the CDR3, the DNA is TGTGCCAGCAGGGGACGGGGACAAGACGAGCAGTACTTC.

The gene calls are TRBV4-3 and TRBJ2-1; maybe TRBD2 (5 bases). Trimming cost V 0 bases and J 7 bases, with 10 bases left between them. Germline values: CDR1 LGHNA, CDR2 YSLEER. This CDR3 comprises 14 residues. The CDR3 bases are TGCGCCAGCAGCCAAGAAGGACTGACGAATGAGCAGTTCTTC. This encodes CASSQEGLTNEQFF.

The V and J genes are TRBV7-2 and TRBJ1-6, with 9 bases identical to TRBD1. CDR1 is SGHTA and CDR2 is FQGNSA in the germline V gene. After removal of 5 bases from V and 12 bases from J, the junction contained 11 bases not matched to a gene. This CDR3 comprises 15 residues. The CDR3 protein is CASSPGTGRRLPLHF. The CDR3 DNA sequence: TGTGCCAGCAGCCCGGGGACAGGGAGACGGTTACCCCTCCACTTT.

This clone has just a few counts. The chain links TRBV5-1 to TRBJ2-1; the D gene is possibly TRBD1 (6 bases). Germline assignment: CDR1 SGHRS and CDR2 YFSETQ. V shed 0 bases and J shed 5 bases, with 12 bases lying between them. CDR3 length equals 15 residues. As DNA, the CDR3 is TGCGCCAGCAGCTTGGGGACAGCTTTGGACAATGAGCAGTTCTTC. Its translation is CASSLGTALDNEQFF.